The 2 T cell receptor beta chains listed next were all sequenced from one sample in a study of CD8+CD57+ T cells in acquired aplastic anemia. The study profiled TCR beta VDJ and CDR3 using genomic DNA as template. TCRdb re-derived calls from the reads in MiXCR, one entry per CDR3 protein. The sample contains about 190,000 distinct CDR3 sequences, less than 65% of which appear only once. The sequenced sample was sorted CD4+, CD8+, or CD8+CD57+ T cells (not recorded which) from PBMCs. Receptors were obtained from a human donor in good health, serving as a control.

The V gene is TRBV4-3, the J gene TRBJ2-7, with D hard to call. CDR1 LGHNA and CDR2 YSLEER come from the germline V gene. There are 15 residues in the CDR3. V was clipped by 4 bases and J by 9 bases, with 22 bases between them. CDR3 DNA sequence: TGCGCCAGCAGCCCGTACCACTACCTAACCGGCATGCAGTACTTC. Protein: CASSPYHYLTGMQYF.

This chain links TRBV19 with TRBJ2-5, with no clear D. Germline CDR1 reads LNHDA; CDR2 reads SQIVND (reference sequence). CDR3 length equals 12 residues. Trimming cost V 4 bases and J 7 bases, with 10 bases left between them. CDR3 region: CASSSQMGTQYF. The CDR3 region has the DNA TGTGCCAGTAGTAGCCAGATGGGGACCCAGTACTTC. The variable domain in full, completed from reference TRBV19 and TRBJ2-5, reads DGGITQSPKYLFRKEGQNVTLSCEQNLNHDAMYWYRQDPGQGLRLIYYSQIVNDFQKGDIAEGYSVSREKKESFPLTVTSAQKNPTAFYLCASSSQMGTQYFGPGTRLLVL.